This TCR beta chain is from a study of blood T cell repertoires in COVID-19. Looking at the study overall: The cDNA or gDNA used as material had been derived from T cells, B-cell-depleted T cells, or PBMCs.

Per the authors' pipeline: Amplification with reference gene primers provided the estimates of nucleated cell counts. Generated by immunoSEQ multiplex PCR, the TCRdb table keeps only in-frame clones and is missing some. V, J and clone size derive from that table, while D and trimming were established from the DNA sequence. The sample carries about 75,000 clones, about 86% recorded once. The count of this clone is one. Trimming removed 6 bases at V and 4 bases at J, with 15 bases between. The CDR3 contains 14 residues. Germline assignment: CDR1 KGHSH and CDR2 LQKENI. This chain uses TRBV18 with TRBJ1-2, with a weak D call TRBD1 (6 bases). The sequenced material came from peripheral blood. The receptor comes from an elderly man with COVID-19, enrolled during active disease. The CDR3 spells CASSLDRNVYGYTF. The CDR3 coding sequence is TGTGCCAGCTCCCTGGACAGAAACGTCTATGGCTACACCTTC.